The clone carrying this TCR beta chain was detected a few times. The data derive from a study of blood T cell repertoires in COVID-19. CDR3 size: 14 residues. V was clipped by 4 bases and J by 6 bases, with 13 bases between them. Germline V gene data show CDR1 as LNHDA and CDR2 as SQIVND (reference sequence). The protocol was immunoSEQ multiplex PCR, while the TCRdb copy is restricted to in-frame clones and leaves out a portion. This sample has about 130,000 clones, with about 76% found just once. The J gene is TRBJ1-5, the V gene TRBV19; D is unresolved. Sequenced material: peripheral blood. The TCR was taken from a woman in her 70s with COVID-19, enrolled during active disease. The CDR3 bases are TGTGCCAGTAGTAGGGCCGGGAAAGGTCAGCCCCAGCATTTT. It yields the protein CASSRAGKGQPQHF. Looking up the rest from reference TRBV19 and TRBJ1-5 gives the full variable domain: DGGITQSPKYLFRKEGQNVTLSCEQNLNHDAMYWYRQDPGQGLRLIYYSQIVNDFQKGDIAEGYSVSREKKESFPLTVTSAQKNPTAFYLCASSRAGKGQPQHFGDGTRLSIL.